This TCR beta chain was sequenced for a study of CXCR3-negative and CXCR3-positive naive CD8 T cells. Findings and limits, study-wide: Naive CXCR3-positive cells had TRB CDR3s more hydrophobic than those of CXCR3-negative naive cells.

This CDR3 has 13 amino acids. Per the germline V gene, CDR1 is LNHNV and CDR2 is YYDKDF (reference sequence). TRB cDNA was prepared as libraries by UMI-labeled 5' RACE. TCRdb reprocessed the 5' RACE reads; each CDR3 protein has one entry and no DNA is given. In all, the sample yields 55,000 to 70,000 distinct CDR3 sequences. For this clonotype: What it recognizes is unknown.

The receptor's source is a human donor in good health. Some clones in this sample may be carry-over from other donors' samples. Source material: naive CXCR3+ CD8+ T cells from blood. Subset of the sample: CD45RO-CCR7+CD27+CD95- naive CD8+ T cells expressing CXCR3 (TNR3+). The chain recombines TRBV15 with TRBJ2-1; TCRdb's D call, TRBD1, is unchecked because there is no DNA. CDR3 sequence reads: CATRADSYNEQFF.